The 31 T cell receptor beta chains reported below all come from one sample, sequenced in a study of blood T cell repertoires in COVID-19. Method: immunoSEQ multiplex PCR; TCRdb's copy keeps in-frame clones and lacks some. There are 270,000 or so clones in the sample; approximately 90% occur only once, and 2.5% to 3% lies in the top ten. Input material: PBMCs or T cells enriched from blood (not recorded which). The receptor set was obtained from a man in his forties who had been exposed to COVID-19.

This clone showed up just a few times. The gene calls are TRBV2 and TRBJ1-2; unclear D gene. V lost 11 bases and J 4 bases, leaving 17 bases between the germline ends. Per germline, CDR1 SNHLY and CDR2 FYNNEI. This CDR3 contains 13 residues. This CDR3 reads CAGGGQLSYGYTF. DNA of the CDR3: TGTGCCGGCGGAGGGCAATTGAGCTATGGCTACACCTTC.

This sequence joins TRBV28 and TRBJ1-5; TRBD1 agrees at 9 bases. Germline V gene lookup returns CDR1 MDHEN and CDR2 SYDVKM. The CDR3 is made up of 15 amino acids. V lost 4 bases, J lost 4 bases, and 5 bases stayed unmatched. The CDR3 here is CASSSDRGPNQPQHF. The CDR3, as DNA: TGTGCCAGCAGTTCGGACAGGGGTCCAAATCAGCCCCAGCATTTT. Supplemented by reference TRBV28 and TRBJ1-5, the full variable domain reads DVKVTQSSRYLVKRTGEKVFLECVQDMDHENMFWYRQDPGLGLRLIYFSYDVKMKEKGDIPEGYSVSREKKERFSLILESASTNQTSMYLCASSSDRGPNQPQHFGDGTRLSIL.

The rearrangement links TRBV12-5 to TRBJ2-1; the match to TRBD2 covers 11 bases. Germline V gene lookup returns CDR1 LGHNT and CDR2 FRNRAP. With V trimmed by 7 bases and J by 5 bases, 4 bases remained unmatched. This CDR3 contains 14 residues. The CDR3 loop is CASVLAGGDNEQFF. DNA for the CDR3: TGTGCTAGTGTGCTAGCGGGAGGAGACAATGAGCAGTTCTTC.

This clone came up a few times. This chain links TRBV9 with TRBJ2-2, with D maybe TRBD2 (6 bases). Germline CDR1 reads SGDLS; CDR2 reads YYNGEE. Between the trimmed V and J ends, which lost 4 bases and 1 base, there was a span of 11 bases. CDR3 length: 15 residues. The CDR3 is CASSTLGGNTGELFF. CDR3 in DNA: TGTGCCAGCAGCACCCTGGGGGGGAACACCGGGGAGCTGTTTTTT.

The table lists this clone with a count of one. The chain uses TRBV25-1 and TRBJ2-2; 7 bases align to TRBD2. This CDR3 region has 18 residues. Germline assignment: CDR1 MGHDK and CDR2 SYGVNS. The V segment lost 3 bases and the J segment 1 base; nucleotides outside the gene matches: 11. CDR3 in DNA: TGTGCCAGCAGTGATAAACAGCGGGACTATCGGAACACCGGGGAGCTGTTTTTT. Protein product: CASSDKQRDYRNTGELFF.

The chain carries TRBV4-1 and TRBJ1-1; D is unresolved. V dropped 5 bases and J dropped 7 bases, with 8 bases sitting between them. CDR3 size: 11 residues. Germline assignment: CDR1 MGHRA and CDR2 YSYEKL. In DNA form, the CDR3 reads TGCGCCAGCAGCATTAGCGGTGAAGCTTTCTTT. Its protein product is CASSISGEAFF.

The CDR3 sequence: CASSVDWGPYGYTF. The CDR3 DNA follows: TGTGCCAGCAGCGTAGACTGGGGGCCCTATGGCTACACCTTC. J is TRBJ1-2 and V is TRBV9; weak D call: TRBD1 (6 bases). Germline V gene sequence: CDR1 SGDLS, CDR2 YYNGEE. The V and J ends lost 0 bases and 4 bases respectively, with 10 bases between them. The CDR3 runs 14 residues.

The rearrangement uses TRBV5-4 and TRBJ2-1; TRBD1 agrees at 9 bases. Germline CDR1 and CDR2: SGHNT and YYREEE (reference sequence). The J segment lost 8 bases and the V segment lost 3 bases, leaving 6 bases of the junction unmatched. CDR3 size: 14 residues. CDR3 DNA sequence: TGTGCCAGCAGCTCAGGGACAGGGAGCGATGAGCAGTTCTTC. The encoded protein is CASSSGTGSDEQFF.

The gene calls are TRBV29-1 and TRBJ1-2; D unclear. This CDR3 spans 17 amino acids. The V and J ends lost 0 bases and 4 bases respectively, with 21 bases between them. CDR1 is SQVTM, CDR2 ANQGSEA, per germline. CDR3 amino acids: CSVEEGWHEQAGYGYTF. DNA for the CDR3: TGCAGCGTTGAAGAAGGTTGGCACGAGCAAGCGGGCTATGGCTACACCTTC.

The chain has TRBV7-8 and TRBJ2-5; maybe TRBD2 (6 bases). The CDR3 contains 15 residues. The V gene lost 5 bases and the J gene lost 3 bases, with 16 bases spanning the gap. Germline values: CDR1 SGHVS, CDR2 FQNEAQ. The CDR3: CASSRLGGREETQYF. The CDR3 coding sequence is TGTGCCAGCAGCCGACTCGGGGGTAGGGAAGAGACCCAGTACTTC.

The rearrangement links TRBV30 to TRBJ2-5, with 8 bases that match TRBD2. The CDR3 is 14 amino acids. V trimming: 3 bases; J trimming: 4 bases; junction bases outside the gene matches: 7. Germline V CDR1 and CDR2: GTSNPN, SVGIG (reference sequence). DNA for the CDR3: TGTGCCTGGAGATCGGGAGGGCCTGGAGAGACCCAGTACTTC. Translating gives CAWRSGGPGETQYF.

The chain has TRBV7-8 and TRBJ2-3; no definite D call. The ends were cut back, 1 base at V and 3 bases at J, with 17 bases in the middle. The CDR3 has 17 amino acids. Germline V gives CDR1 SGHVS, CDR2 FQNEAQ. CDR3 DNA: TGTGCCAGCAGCTTAGTTAGAGACGGGTTGGAGACAGATACGCAGTATTTT. Translation gives CASSLVRDGLETDTQYF.

The J gene is TRBJ2-5, the V gene TRBV28, with D possibly matching TRBD2 (6 bases). The V end lost 4 bases, the J end lost 5 bases, and 14 bases lay between the germline ends. Looked up from germline, CDR1 is MDHEN and CDR2 is SYDVKM. This CDR3 comprises 14 residues. Here the CDR3 DNA reads TGTGCCAGCAGTTCAAGGTTGGCGGGGGAGACCCAGTACTTC. This sequence encodes CASSSRLAGETQYF.

The chain is built from TRBV11-3 and TRBJ1-3; 7 bases line up with TRBD1. Looked up from germline, CDR1 is SGHNT and CDR2 is YENEEA. With 5 bases clipped from V and 0 bases from J, the junction kept 7 bases outside the gene matches. The CDR3 has 16 amino acids. CDR3: CASSDLRGISGNTIYF. The CDR3 coding sequence is TGTGCCAGCAGCGACCTCAGGGGGATCTCTGGAAACACCATATATTTT.

J is TRBJ2-5 and V is TRBV9; 7 nucleotides agree with TRBD1. The CDR3 sequence is 15 residues long. With V trimmed by 0 bases and J by 2 bases, 4 bases remained unmatched. Per the germline V gene, CDR1 is SGDLS and CDR2 is YYNGEE. As DNA, the CDR3 is TGTGCCAGCAGCGTAGCGACAGGGCAACAAGAGACCCAGTACTTC. This codes for CASSVATGQQETQYF.

This clone was seen a handful of times. The chain uses TRBV7-2 and TRBJ1-5; TRBD1 might be the D (6 bases). V lost 5 bases, J lost 9 bases, and 14 bases lay in between. The CDR3 totals 13 residues. Germline CDR1 is SGHTA and CDR2 is FQGNSA. The CDR3: CASSIKGGGPQHF. The DNA of the CDR3 is TGTGCCAGCAGCATAAAAGGGGGGGGGCCCCAGCATTTT.

J is TRBJ1-5 and V is TRBV27; D is possibly TRBD1 (5 bases). In germline, CDR1 is MNHEY, CDR2 SMNVEV (reference sequence). V shed 6 bases and J shed 3 bases, with 9 bases lying between them. CDR3 length equals 13 residues. The CDR3 nucleotides are TGTGCCAGCAGGCAGGGCTACAATCAGCCCCAGCATTTT. Translating it yields CASRQGYNQPQHF.

The genes are TRBV20-1 and TRBJ2-1, with 7 bases lining up with TRBD2. Losses at the gene ends were 3 bases for V and 5 bases for J; bases not matched to a gene: 7. The CDR3 sequence is 14 residues long. Germline V gene sequence: CDR1 DFQATT, CDR2 SNEGSKA (reference sequence). The chain's CDR3 is CSASLADQNNEQFF. The CDR3 DNA follows: TGCAGTGCTAGTCTAGCGGATCAAAACAATGAGCAGTTCTTC.

V is TRBV5-1 and J is TRBJ2-7, with 11 bases fitting TRBD1. Germline V CDR1 and CDR2: SGHRS, YFSETQ. This CDR3 region has 14 residues. Losses at the gene ends were 2 bases for V and 5 bases for J; bases not matched to a gene: 3. CDR3 sequence (DNA): TGCGCCAGCAGCTTCCGGACAGGGGGCGACGAGCAGTACTTC. It encodes CASSFRTGGDEQYF.

This clone occurred once. V and J are TRBV11-2 and TRBJ1-2, with TRBD1 identical over 7 bases. The trim removed 5 bases at V and 4 bases at J, leaving 4 bases unmatched. The CDR3 is 13 amino acids. Germline lookup yields CDR1 SGHAT and CDR2 FQNNGV. The CDR3 DNA follows: TGTGCCAGCAGCACGACAGGGTCCTATGGCTACACCTTC. Translated, it gives CASSTTGSYGYTF. The whole variable domain, filled in from reference TRBV11-2 and TRBJ1-2, reads EAGVAQSPRYKIIEKRQSVAFWCNPISGHATLYWYQQILGQGPKLLIQFQNNGVVDDSQLPKDRFSAERLKGVDSTLKIQPAKLEDSAVYLCASSTTGSYGYTFGSGTRLTVV.

V and J are TRBV27 and TRBJ1-2; 8 bases align to TRBD1. The germline V gene encodes CDR1 MNHEY and CDR2 SMNVEV (reference sequence). The V and J ends lost 9 bases and 4 bases, in that order; junction bases with no gene match: 4. The CDR3 is made up of 12 amino acids. The CDR3 DNA follows: TGTGCCAGTGGGACAGGATCCTATGGCTACACCTTC. Protein product: CASGTGSYGYTF.

V gene TRBV7-9 combines with J gene TRBJ1-6; 11 positions agree with TRBD1. The CDR3 is 17 amino acids. V shed 5 bases and J 0 bases; nucleotides not matched to a gene: 3. Germline assignment: CDR1 SEHNR and CDR2 FQNEAQ (reference sequence). CDR3 residues: CASSPGTGGSYNSPLHF. CDR3 coding DNA: TGTGCCAGCAGCCCGGGGACAGGGGGCTCCTATAATTCACCCCTCCACTTT. Combining the CDR3 with reference TRBV7-9 and TRBJ1-6 gives the whole variable domain DTGVSQNPRHKITKRGQNVTFRCDPISEHNRLYWYRQTLGQGPEFLTYFQNEAQLEKSRLLSDRFSAERPKGSFSTLEIQRTEQGDSAMYLCASSPGTGGSYNSPLHFGNGTRLTVT.

The rearrangement uses TRBV6-5 and TRBJ2-1; possibly TRBD1 for D (7 bases). This CDR3 has 11 residues. CDR1 is MNHEY, CDR2 SVGAGI, per germline. V was pared by 7 bases and J by 9 bases, with 10 bases between. CDR3 in amino acids: CASNQGGEQFF. In DNA form, the CDR3 reads TGTGCCAGCAACCAGGGGGGTGAGCAGTTCTTC.

CDR3 in DNA: TGTGCCAGCAGTGGCCCGGGACAGGGGGGGAGAGAAGCTTTCTTT. Translating gives CASSGPGQGGREAFF. This rearrangement joins TRBV6-2 or TRBV6-3 to TRBJ1-1; TRBD1 matches at 11 bases. The CDR3 extends over 15 amino acids. Germline V gene sequence: CDR1 MNHEY, CDR2 SVGEGT. Germline trimming cut 5 bases from V and 8 bases from J; bases unmatched to any gene: 10.

This clone appeared a single time. The chain is built from TRBV18 and TRBJ2-3; a possible D gene is TRBD2 (5 bases). Per germline, CDR1 KGHSH and CDR2 LQKENI. This CDR3 has 15 residues. The V and J ends lost 0 bases and 1 base respectively, with 8 bases between them. CDR3 sequence reads: CASSPPAGRTDTQYF. The CDR3 nucleotides read TGTGCCAGCTCACCACCGGCGGGTCGCACAGATACGCAGTATTTT.

This clone is a singleton in its sample. V and J are TRBV7-2 and TRBJ2-1; TRBD2 agrees at 14 bases. The CDR3 spans 14 residues. The J segment lost 14 bases and the V segment lost 4 bases, leaving 7 bases of the junction unmatched. CDR1 is SGHTA and CDR2 is FQGNSA in the germline V gene. CDR3 residues: CASSSQGLAGGKFF. As DNA, the CDR3 is TGTGCCAGCAGCTCACAAGGACTAGCGGGAGGAAAGTTCTTC.

J is TRBJ2-6 and V is TRBV19; maybe TRBD1 (5 bases). The CDR3 has 17 amino acids. Between the trimmed V and J ends, which lost 3 bases and 0 bases, there was a span of 12 bases. Germline lookup yields CDR1 LNHDA and CDR2 SQIVND (reference sequence). CDR3 amino acids: CASSISQGSSGANVLTF. Here the CDR3 DNA reads TGTGCCAGTAGTATTTCCCAGGGAAGCTCTGGGGCCAACGTCCTGACTTTC.

V and J are TRBV27 and TRBJ2-1; D unclear. The CDR3 contains 13 residues. The germline CDR1 and CDR2 sequences are MNHEY and SMNVEV (reference sequence). V lost 7 bases and J 5 bases, leaving 12 bases between the germline ends. CDR3 region: CASTPRGNNEQFF. The CDR3 DNA follows: TGTGCCAGCACCCCAAGAGGTAACAATGAGCAGTTCTTC.

This chain joins TRBV12-5 and TRBJ1-1, with 9 nucleotides matching TRBD1. The length of the CDR3 is 14 residues. J gave up 6 bases and V 7 bases, and 9 bases lay outside the gene matches. Germline CDR1 and CDR2: LGHNT and FRNRAP. The CDR3 region has the DNA TGTGCTAGTGCCGTGACAGGGGGAATGGCTGAAGCTTTCTTT. Its protein product is CASAVTGGMAEAFF.

This clone was recorded once. The chain recombines TRBV9 with TRBJ2-2, with 8 bases that match TRBD1. The J segment lost 7 bases and the V segment lost 0 bases, leaving 14 bases of the junction unmatched. Per germline, CDR1 SGDLS and CDR2 YYNGEE. The CDR3 contains 18 residues. Written as DNA, the CDR3 is TGTGCCAGCAGCGTAGAAAGAAAAGATCAGGGGGCGGACGGGGAGCTGTTTTTT. It codes for CASSVERKDQGADGELFF.

This clone has a single count. The genes are TRBV7-3 and TRBJ2-1; 14 bases are a match to TRBD2. Germline trimming cut 5 bases from V and 10 bases from J; bases unmatched to any gene: 7. The CDR3 sequence is 15 residues long. The germline gives CDR1 SGHTA, CDR2 FQGTGA. The CDR3 coding sequence is TGTGCCAGCAGCCCCGGGACTAGCGGGAGTAACGAGCAGTTCTTC. It codes for CASSPGTSGSNEQFF.